This paragraph reports one TCR beta chain. Its antigen is unknown. Germline loops: CDR1 MNHEY, CDR2 SMNVEV (reference sequence). With 3 bases removed from V and 3 bases from J, the gap between germline ends came to 14 bases. This CDR3 comprises 16 residues. This sample is part of a study of Ad26.COV2.S vaccination and SARS-CoV-2 variants. The study, taken as a whole, reports: Placebo recipients showed lower spike-specific TCR breadth than vaccinees.

Some clones are missing from TCRdb's copy, which holds only in-frame ones; the method was immunoSEQ multiplex PCR. The sample shows around 350,000 clones, under 95% of them seen only once. The sequences come from peripheral blood, collected after recovery from COVID-19. This clonotype was obtained from a human donor who had recovered from COVID-19. V and J are TRBV27 and TRBJ1-4; D remains unclear. CDR3 amino acids: CASSFYPDISNEKLFF. The DNA of the CDR3 is TGTGCCAGCAGTTTCTACCCCGACATTTCTAATGAAAAACTGTTTTTT.